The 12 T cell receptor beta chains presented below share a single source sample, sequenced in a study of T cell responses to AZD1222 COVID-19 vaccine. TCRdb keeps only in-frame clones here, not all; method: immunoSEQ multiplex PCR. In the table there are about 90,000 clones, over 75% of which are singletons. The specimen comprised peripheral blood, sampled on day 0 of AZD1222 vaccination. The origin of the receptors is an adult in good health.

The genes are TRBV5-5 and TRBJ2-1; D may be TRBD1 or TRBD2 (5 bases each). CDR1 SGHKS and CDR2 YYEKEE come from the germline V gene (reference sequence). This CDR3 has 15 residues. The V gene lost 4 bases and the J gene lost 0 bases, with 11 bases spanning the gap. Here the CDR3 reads CASSPRGGSYNEQFF. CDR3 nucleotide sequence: TGTGCCAGCAGCCCCCGGGGCGGCTCCTACAATGAGCAGTTCTTC.

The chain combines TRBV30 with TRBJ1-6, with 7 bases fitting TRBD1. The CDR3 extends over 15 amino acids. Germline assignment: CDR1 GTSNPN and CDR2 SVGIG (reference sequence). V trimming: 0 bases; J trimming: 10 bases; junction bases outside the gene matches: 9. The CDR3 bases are TGTGCCTGGAGTGTGTGGGCAGGGGGTGGGTCACCCCTCCACTTT. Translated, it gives CAWSVWAGGGSPLHF.

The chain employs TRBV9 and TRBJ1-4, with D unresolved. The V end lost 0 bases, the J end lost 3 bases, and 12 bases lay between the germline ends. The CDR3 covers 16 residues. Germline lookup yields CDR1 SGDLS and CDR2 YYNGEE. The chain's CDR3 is CASSVGAGAANEKLFF. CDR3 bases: TGTGCCAGCAGCGTAGGTGCGGGCGCGGCTAATGAAAAACTGTTTTTT.

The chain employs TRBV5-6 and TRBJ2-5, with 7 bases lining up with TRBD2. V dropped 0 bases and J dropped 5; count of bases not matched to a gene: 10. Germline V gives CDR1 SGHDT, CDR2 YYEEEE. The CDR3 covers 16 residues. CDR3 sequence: CASSLGLAPLHETQYF. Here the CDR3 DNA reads TGTGCCAGCAGCTTGGGACTAGCTCCCCTTCATGAGACCCAGTACTTC.

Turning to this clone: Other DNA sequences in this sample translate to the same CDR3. DNA of the CDR3: TGTGCCAGCAGCTTACAGGGAGGGGACACTGAAGCTTTCTTT. Translated: CASSLQGGDTEAFF. The chain links TRBV7-3 to TRBJ1-1; D possibly corresponds to TRBD1 (5 bases). The CDR3 covers 14 residues. Germline V lookup: CDR1 SGHTA, CDR2 FQGTGA. The V and J ends lost 2 bases and 3 bases respectively, with 10 bases between them.

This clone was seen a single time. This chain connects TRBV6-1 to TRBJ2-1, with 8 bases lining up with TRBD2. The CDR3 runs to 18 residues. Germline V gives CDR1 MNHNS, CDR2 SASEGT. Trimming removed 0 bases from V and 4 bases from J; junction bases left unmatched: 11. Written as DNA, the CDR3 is TGTGCCAGCAGTGAAGCGCATGGGCTTCCGGGGGGGTACAATGAGCAGTTCTTC. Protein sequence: CASSEAHGLPGGYNEQFF.

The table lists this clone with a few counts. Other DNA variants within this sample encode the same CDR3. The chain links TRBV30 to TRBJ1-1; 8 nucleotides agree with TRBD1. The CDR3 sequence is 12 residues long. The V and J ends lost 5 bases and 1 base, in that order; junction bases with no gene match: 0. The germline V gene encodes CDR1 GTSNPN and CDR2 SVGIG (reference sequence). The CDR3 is CAWDRGNTEAFF. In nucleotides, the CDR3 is TGTGCCTGGGACAGGGGGAACACTGAAGCTTTCTTT. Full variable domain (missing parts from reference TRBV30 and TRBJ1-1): SQTIHQWPATLVQPVGSPLSLECTVEGTSNPNLYWYRQAAGRGLQLLFYSVGIGQISSEVPQNLSASRPQDRQFILSSKKLLLSDSGFYLCAWDRGNTEAFFGQGTRLTVV.

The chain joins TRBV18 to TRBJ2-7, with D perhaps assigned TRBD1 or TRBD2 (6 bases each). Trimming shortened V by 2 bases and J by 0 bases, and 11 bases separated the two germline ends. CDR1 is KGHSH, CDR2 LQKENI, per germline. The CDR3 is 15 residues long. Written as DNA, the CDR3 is TGTGCCAGCTCACCAATGGCGGGACACTCCTACGAGCAGTACTTC. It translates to CASSPMAGHSYEQYF.

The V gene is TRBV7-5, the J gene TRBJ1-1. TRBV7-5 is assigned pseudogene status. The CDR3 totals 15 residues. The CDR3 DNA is TGTGCCAGAAGCCCCTTCCCCTCGGGGGGGACTGAAGCTTTCTTT. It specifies CARSPFPSGGTEAFF.

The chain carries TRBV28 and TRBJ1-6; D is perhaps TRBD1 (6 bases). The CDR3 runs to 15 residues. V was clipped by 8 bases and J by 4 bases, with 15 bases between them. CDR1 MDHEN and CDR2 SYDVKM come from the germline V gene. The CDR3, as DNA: TGTGCCAGCCAGTCCAGGGGTACATATAATTCACCCCTCCACTTT. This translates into CASQSRGTYNSPLHF.

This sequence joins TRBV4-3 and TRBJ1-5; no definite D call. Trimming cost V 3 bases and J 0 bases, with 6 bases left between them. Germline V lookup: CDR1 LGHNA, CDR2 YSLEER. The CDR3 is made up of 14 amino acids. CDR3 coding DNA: TGCGCCAGCAGCCAGCACAGTAGCAATCAGCCCCAGCATTTT. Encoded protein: CASSQHSSNQPQHF.

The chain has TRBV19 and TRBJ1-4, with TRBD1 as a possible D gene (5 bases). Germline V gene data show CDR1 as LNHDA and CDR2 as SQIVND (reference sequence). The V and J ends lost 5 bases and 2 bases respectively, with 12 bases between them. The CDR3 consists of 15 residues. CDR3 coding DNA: TGTGCCAGTAGTCCCGGGACGACGACTAATGAAAAACTGTTTTTT. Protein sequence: CASSPGTTTNEKLFF.